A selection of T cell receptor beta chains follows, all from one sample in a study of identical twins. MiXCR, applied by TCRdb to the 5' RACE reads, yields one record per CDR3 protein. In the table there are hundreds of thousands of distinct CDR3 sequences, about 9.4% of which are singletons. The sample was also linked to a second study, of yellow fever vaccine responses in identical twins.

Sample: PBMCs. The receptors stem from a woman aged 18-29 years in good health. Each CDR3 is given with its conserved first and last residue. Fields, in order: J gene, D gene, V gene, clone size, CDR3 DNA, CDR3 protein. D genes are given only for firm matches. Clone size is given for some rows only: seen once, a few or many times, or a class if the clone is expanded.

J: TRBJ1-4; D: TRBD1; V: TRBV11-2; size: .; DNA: TGTGCCAGCAGCTTAGATCTTTGGGGGACAGAACTGTTTTTT; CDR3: CASSLDLWGTELFF
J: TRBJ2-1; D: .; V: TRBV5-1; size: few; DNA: TGCGCCAGCAGCCAGGGACTGAACTCCTACAATGAGCAGTTCTTC; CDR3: CASSQGLNSYNEQFF
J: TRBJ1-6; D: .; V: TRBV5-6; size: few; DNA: TGTGCCAGCAGCCCAGGGGAATCACCCCTCCACTTT; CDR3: CASSPGESPLHF
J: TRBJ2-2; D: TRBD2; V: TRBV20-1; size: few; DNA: TGCAGTGCTACGTCTTCTAGCGGGGGGGGAGGCACCGGGGAGCTGTTTTTT; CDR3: CSATSSSGGGGTGELFF
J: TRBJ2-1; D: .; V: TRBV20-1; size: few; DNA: TGCAGTGCTAGAGATCCGTGGGGGGCAAGCTACAATGAGCAGTTCTTC; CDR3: CSARDPWGASYNEQFF
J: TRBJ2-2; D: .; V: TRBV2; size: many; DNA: TGTGCCAGCAGGGGGACCGAGAACACCGGGGAGCTGTTTTTT; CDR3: CASRGTENTGELFF
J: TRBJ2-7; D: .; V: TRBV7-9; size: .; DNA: TGTGCCAGCAGCTTTACAGGGTCGCTGGGAGACGAGCAGTACTTC; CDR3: CASSFTGSLGDEQYF
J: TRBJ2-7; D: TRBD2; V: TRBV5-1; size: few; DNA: TGCGCCAGCAGCTTGGAACTAGCGGAGACCTACGAGCAGTACTTC; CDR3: CASSLELAETYEQYF
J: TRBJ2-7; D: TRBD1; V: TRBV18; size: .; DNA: TGTGCCAGCTCAGTCACGGGACAGGCCTACGAGCAGTACTTC; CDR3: CASSVTGQAYEQYF
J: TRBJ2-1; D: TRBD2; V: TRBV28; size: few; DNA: TGTGCCAGCAGTTTAGCTAGCGGGGGGGCATCGGGTAATGAGCAGTTCTTC; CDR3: CASSLASGGASGNEQFF
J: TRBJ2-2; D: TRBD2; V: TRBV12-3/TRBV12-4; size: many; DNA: TGTGCCAGCAGCCCCCGGGAGGACACCGGGGAGCTGTTTTTT; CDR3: CASSPREDTGELFF
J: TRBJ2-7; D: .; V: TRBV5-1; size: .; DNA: TGCGCCAGCAGCCCCGAGTCACAGCACTACGAGCAGTACTTC; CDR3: CASSPESQHYEQYF
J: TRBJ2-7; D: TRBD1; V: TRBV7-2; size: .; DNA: TGTGCCAGCAGCAGGGGACAGGGGGCCTCCTACGAGCAGTACTTC; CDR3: CASSRGQGASYEQYF
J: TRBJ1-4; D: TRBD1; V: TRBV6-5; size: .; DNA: TGTGCCAGCAGTTACGACAGGGGACGTGAAAAACTGTTTTTT; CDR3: CASSYDRGREKLFF
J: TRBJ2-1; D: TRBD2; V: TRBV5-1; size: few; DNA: TGCGCCAGCAGGAGGACTAGCGGGGGTTCCAGCTCCTACAATGAGCAGTTCTTC; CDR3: CASRRTSGGSSSYNEQFF
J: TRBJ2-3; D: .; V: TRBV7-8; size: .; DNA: TGTGCCAGCAATTCCCCGCTGGGCTCCGAAGCTAGGAGCACAGATACGCAGTATTTT; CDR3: CASNSPLGSEARSTDTQYF
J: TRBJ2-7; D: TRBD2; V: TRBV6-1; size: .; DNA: TGTGCCAGCGGCCTGACTAGCGGGTCCTACGAGCAGTACTTC; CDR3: CASGLTSGSYEQYF
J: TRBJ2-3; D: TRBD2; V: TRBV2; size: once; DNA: TGTGCCAGCAGAGAAGGGACTAGCGGTACAGATACGCAGTATTTT; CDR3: CASREGTSGTDTQYF
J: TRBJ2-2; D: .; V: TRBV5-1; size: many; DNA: TGCGCCAGCAGCTCGCTGGCCGCCAACACCGGGGAGCTGTTTTTT; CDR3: CASSSLAANTGELFF
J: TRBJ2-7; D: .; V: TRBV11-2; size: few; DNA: TGTGCCAGCAGCTTAGGGCTGATACGCTACGAGCAGTACTTC; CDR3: CASSLGLIRYEQYF
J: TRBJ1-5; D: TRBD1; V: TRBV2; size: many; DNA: TGTGCCAGCAGAGCCGGGACAGGGGCCGTGAGTCAGCCCCAGCATTTT; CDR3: CASRAGTGAVSQPQHF
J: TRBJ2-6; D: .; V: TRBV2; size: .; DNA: TGTGCCAGCATCCTGGAGGGGGAGATCCAGGCTTTC; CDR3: CASILEGEIQAF
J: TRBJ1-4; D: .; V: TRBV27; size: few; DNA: TGTGCCAGCAGTTTATCCGGATCACCAGAAAAACTGTTTTTT; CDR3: CASSLSGSPEKLFF
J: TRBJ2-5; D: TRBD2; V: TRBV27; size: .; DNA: TGTGCCAGCAGTTTATCGGTCATGGGACTAGCAGAGACCCAGTACTTC; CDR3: CASSLSVMGLAETQYF
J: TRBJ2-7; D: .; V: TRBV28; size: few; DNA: TGTGCCAGCAGTTTACAGCGGGCGACCCCCTACGAGCAGTACTTC; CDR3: CASSLQRATPYEQYF
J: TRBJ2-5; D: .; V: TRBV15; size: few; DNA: TGTGCCACCAGCAGAGGTCGGATCCAAGAGACCCAGTACTTC; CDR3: CATSRGRIQETQYF
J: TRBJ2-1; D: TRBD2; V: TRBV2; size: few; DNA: TGTGCCGTCCACCCAGCGGGAGGAAAAGAGCTTGAGCAGTTCTTC; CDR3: CAVHPAGGKELEQFF
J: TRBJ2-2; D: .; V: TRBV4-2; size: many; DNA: TGTGCCAGCAGCCAACGCCAGGGAGGCACCGGGGAGCTGTTTTTT; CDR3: CASSQRQGGTGELFF
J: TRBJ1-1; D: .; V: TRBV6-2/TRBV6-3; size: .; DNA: TGTGCCAGCAGCTTCGATCCGAGAAACACTGAAGCTTTCTTT; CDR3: CASSFDPRNTEAFF
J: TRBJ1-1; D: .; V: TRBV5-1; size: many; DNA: TGCGCCAGCAGCTTGGCCCAGGGGAACACTGAAGCTTTCTTT; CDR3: CASSLAQGNTEAFF
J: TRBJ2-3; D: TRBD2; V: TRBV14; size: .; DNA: TGTGCCAGCAGCCAATACCATGGACTAGCGAGCACAGATACGCAGTATTTT; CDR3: CASSQYHGLASTDTQYF
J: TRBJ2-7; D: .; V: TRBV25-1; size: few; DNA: TGTGCCAGCAGTGAATATTCGGGCAGTTCAAGAGCCTACGAGCAGTACTTC; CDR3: CASSEYSGSSRAYEQYF
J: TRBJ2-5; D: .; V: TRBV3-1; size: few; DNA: TGTGCCAGCAGCCATAGAACGGGAGAGACCCAGTACTTC; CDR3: CASSHRTGETQYF
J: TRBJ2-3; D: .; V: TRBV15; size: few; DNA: TGTGCCACCAGCAGACCTCTAGGGGGTTTAGCAGATACGCAGTATTTT; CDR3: CATSRPLGGLADTQYF
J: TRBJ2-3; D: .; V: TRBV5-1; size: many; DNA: TGCGCCAGCAGATTTGAAGCTAGGACAGATACGCAGTATTTT; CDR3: CASRFEARTDTQYF